This TCR beta chain was sequenced for a study of shared clonotypes between healthy human individuals. V shed 9 bases and J shed 6 bases, with 20 bases lying between them. The CDR3 runs 14 residues. From germline, CDR1 is LNHDA and CDR2 SQIVND (reference sequence). This clone was seen more than once but under ten times. Assay used: immunoSEQ multiplex PCR; TCRdb lists only in-frame clones, some missing. Among nearly 1,000,000 clones listed, about 80% were seen once. V is TRBV19 and J is TRBJ1-2; the D gene is possibly TRBD1 (6 bases). Source material: memory CD4+ T cells sorted from blood. This sample's subset: CD45RA-negative fraction. This clonotype was sampled from a man between 18 and 29 years old in good health. The CDR3 protein is CASRGLTGTNGYTF. CDR3 coding DNA: TGTGCCAGCAGAGGTCTAACAGGGACAAATGGCTACACCTTC.